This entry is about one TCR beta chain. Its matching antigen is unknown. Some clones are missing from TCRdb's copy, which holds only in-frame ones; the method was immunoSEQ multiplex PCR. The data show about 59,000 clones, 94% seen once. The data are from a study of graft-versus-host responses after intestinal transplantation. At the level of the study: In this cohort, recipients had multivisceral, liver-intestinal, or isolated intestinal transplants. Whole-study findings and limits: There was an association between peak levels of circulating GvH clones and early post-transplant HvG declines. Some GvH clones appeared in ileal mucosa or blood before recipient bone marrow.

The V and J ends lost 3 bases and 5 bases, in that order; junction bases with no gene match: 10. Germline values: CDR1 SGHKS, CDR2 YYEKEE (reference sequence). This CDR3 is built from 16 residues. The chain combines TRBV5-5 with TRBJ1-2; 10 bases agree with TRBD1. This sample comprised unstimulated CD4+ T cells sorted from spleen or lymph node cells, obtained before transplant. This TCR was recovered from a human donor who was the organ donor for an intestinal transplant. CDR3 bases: TGTGCCAGCAGCTCTTGGGACAGGGGACCTTTGTATGGCTACACCTTC. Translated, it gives CASSSWDRGPLYGYTF.